This T cell receptor (beta chain) was profiled in a study of neurological immune-mediated disorders. As to time point: longitudinal time-point 1 (baseline). There are many counts of this clonotype. Its antigen is unidentified. Findings of the study overall: The multiple sclerosis repertoire cluster was not associated with any clinical or MRI feature. The study found the most TCR clonal expansion in HTLV-1-associated myelopathy and the least in multiple sclerosis, below healthy controls. The repertoires of 18 of 34 multiple sclerosis patients were placed by phylogenetic grouping in a single related-CDR3 cluster, which may be a signature.

Trimming took off 1 base at V and 8 bases at J, with 7 bases between the two ends. CDR3 length equals 12 residues. CDR1 is SGHRS and CDR2 is YFSETQ in the germline V gene. Synthesis of cDNA used 5'RACE (with 10-nucleotide random UMIs). TCRdb reprocessed the 5' RACE reads with MiXCR, giving one entry per CDR3 protein. The profile shows tens of thousands of distinct CDR3 sequences, 3% to 3.5% of them singletons. Material: PBMCs. The chain couples TRBV5-1 to TRBJ2-1, with unresolved D. The source is a woman aged 55-69 years with multiple sclerosis. The CDR3 reads CASSLSLDEQFF. CDR3 nucleotides: TGCGCCAGCAGCTTGTCCCTTGATGAGCAGTTCTTC.